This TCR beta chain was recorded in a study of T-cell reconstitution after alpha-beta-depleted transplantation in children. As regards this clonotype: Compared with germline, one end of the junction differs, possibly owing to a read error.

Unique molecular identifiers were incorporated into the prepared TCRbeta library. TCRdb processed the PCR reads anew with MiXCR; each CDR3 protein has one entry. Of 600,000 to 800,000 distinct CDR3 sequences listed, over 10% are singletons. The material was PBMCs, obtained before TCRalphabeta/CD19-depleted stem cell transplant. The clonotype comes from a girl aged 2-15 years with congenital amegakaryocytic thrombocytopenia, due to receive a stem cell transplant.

The CDR3 reads CASSSTRDNSNHPQHF. The CDR3 nucleotides are TGTGCCAGCAGTTCCACCCGGGACAATAGCAATCATCCCCAGCATTTT. The chain combines TRBV6-5 with TRBJ1-5, with D possibly matching TRBD1 (6 bases). CDR1 is MNHEY and CDR2 is SVGAGI in the germline V gene. The CDR3 is made up of 16 amino acids.